The 31 T cell receptor beta chains listed next were all sequenced from one sample in a study of cytomegalovirus exposure and HLA in healthy donors. The PCR employed 60 Vbeta primers together with 13 Jbeta primers. Libraries were prepared by immunoSEQ multiplex PCR; TCRdb keeps only in-frame clonotypes and omits some of them. Here the sample spans 150,000 to 200,000 clones, 70% to 90% being singletons. Sequencing input: PBMCs. The receptors were sampled from a young man in good health and CMV-seropositive.

The genes are TRBV7-8 and TRBJ1-6, with a possible D match to TRBD1 (5 bases). The CDR3 spans 16 residues. V lost 2 bases to trimming and J lost 6 bases, with 14 bases between them. Germline assignment: CDR1 SGHVS and CDR2 FQNEAQ. The CDR3 region is CASSLRATGTNSPLHF. The CDR3 DNA is TGTGCCAGCAGCTTACGTGCCACAGGAACTAATTCACCCCTCCACTTT. Full variable domain (outside the CDR3, taken from reference TRBV7-8 and TRBJ1-6): GAGVSQSPRYKVAKRGQDVALRCDPISGHVSLFWYQQALGQGPEFLTYFQNEAQLDKSGLPSDRFFAERPEGSVSTLKIQRTQQEDSAVYLCASSLRATGTNSPLHFGNGTRLTVT.

The sample holds one count of this clone. The chain joins TRBV27 to TRBJ2-1; TRBD1 is a possible D gene (5 bases). This CDR3 has 14 amino acids. In germline, CDR1 is MNHEY, CDR2 SMNVEV (reference sequence). Trimming took 2 bases from V and 7 from J, leaving 12 bases between them. Here the CDR3 reads CASSLTRVMNEQFF. CDR3 DNA sequence: TGTGCCAGCAGTTTAACCAGGGTGATGAATGAGCAGTTCTTC.

This chain joins TRBV5-1 and TRBJ2-3; perhaps TRBD1 as D (6 bases). The germline V gene encodes CDR1 SGHRS and CDR2 YFSETQ. V lost 7 bases and J 2 bases, leaving 14 bases between the germline ends. CDR3 length equals 14 residues. The CDR3: CASSDRRATDTQYF. DNA of the CDR3: TGCGCCAGCTCCGACAGGCGTGCCACAGATACGCAGTATTTT.

The chain carries TRBV7-6 and TRBJ2-5, with a weak D call TRBD1 (5 bases). The germline CDR1 and CDR2 sequences are SGHVS and FNYEAQ. CDR3 length: 14 amino acids. V was pared by 1 base and J by 5 bases, with 11 bases between. The CDR3 bases are TGTGCCAGCAGCTTAGTGTCAGGGTTGGAGACCCAGTACTTC. Its translation is CASSLVSGLETQYF.

This clone was detected a few times. V gene TRBV21-1 combines with J gene TRBJ1-6. TRBV21-1 is annotated as a pseudogene. The CDR3 contains 15 residues. The CDR3 DNA follows: TGTGCCAGCAGCGTAGGGGGGGTAGATAATTCACCCCTCCACTTT. Protein sequence: CASSVGGVDNSPLHF.

The V call is TRBV5-6, the J call TRBJ1-1, with a possible D match to TRBD1 (6 bases). Germline V gene data show CDR1 as SGHDT and CDR2 as YYEEEE. Trimming left V 0 bases short and J 3 bases short, with 21 bases between. CDR3 size: 18 residues. The CDR3 sequence is CASSLEAAGEIKDTEAFF. The CDR3 region has the DNA TGTGCCAGCAGCTTGGAGGCGGCAGGGGAGATTAAGGACACTGAAGCTTTCTTT.

The chain links TRBV7-9 to TRBJ2-7, with 8 bases fitting TRBD1. V was clipped by 1 base and J by 3 bases; unmatched bases: 8. The V gene's germline CDR1 is SEHNR and CDR2 FQNEAQ (reference sequence). The CDR3 length is 16 residues. CDR3 amino acids: CASSLDGNDRGYEQYF. In nucleotides, the CDR3 is TGTGCCAGCAGCTTAGACGGAAACGACAGGGGCTACGAGCAGTACTTC.

The chain employs TRBV6-5 and TRBJ2-1; 11 positions agree with TRBD1. The junction had 8 bases not matched to a gene; V was cut back by 6 bases and J by 13 bases. The germline gives CDR1 MNHEY, CDR2 SVGAGI. This CDR3 comprises 13 residues. As DNA, the CDR3 is TGTGCCAGCAGGACCGGGACAGGGGGAGGACAGTTCTTC. Protein product: CASRTGTGGGQFF.

In the case of this clone: This sample also contains other DNA sequences that code for the same CDR3. The CDR3 nucleotides are TGTGCCTGGAGTCGGGCCTACGAGCAGTACTTC. It specifies CAWSRAYEQYF. The genes are TRBV30 and TRBJ2-7; D gene uncertain. V dropped 2 bases and J dropped 2 bases, with 4 bases sitting between them. Germline V gene data show CDR1 as GTSNPN and CDR2 as SVGIG (reference sequence). The CDR3 length is 11 residues.

This chain uses TRBV4-3 with TRBJ2-7; D is perhaps TRBD2 (5 bases). The CDR3 sequence is 15 residues long. Trimming removed 2 bases from V and 7 bases from J, with 18 bases in between. Germline V lookup: CDR1 LGHNA, CDR2 YSLEER. The CDR3 sequence: CASSQLIGERREQYF. CDR3 in DNA: TGCGCCAGCAGCCAACTGATCGGAGAGAGGAGGGAGCAGTACTTC.

This chain connects TRBV7-6 to TRBJ1-2; 7 bases fit TRBD1. The CDR3 has 16 amino acids. Germline trimming cut 1 base from V and 4 bases from J; bases unmatched to any gene: 9. CDR1 and CDR2 (germline): SGHVS, FNYEAQ. The CDR3 spells CASSLGRRAGGYGYTF. The CDR3 DNA sequence: TGTGCCAGCAGCTTAGGTAGACGAGCAGGGGGCTATGGCTACACCTTC.

A remark on this clone: Other DNA sequences in this specimen translate into the identical CDR3. The chain carries TRBV9 and TRBJ2-3; no firm D call. V lost 0 bases and J lost 4, with 3 bases in between. The length of the CDR3 is 12 residues. CDR1 is SGDLS, CDR2 YYNGEE, per germline. CDR3 nucleotides: TGTGCCAGCAGCGTAGGCGCAGATACGCAGTATTTT. Translated: CASSVGADTQYF. Combining the CDR3 with reference TRBV9 and TRBJ2-3 gives the whole variable domain DSGVTQTPKHLITATGQRVTLRCSPRSGDLSVYWYQQSLDQGLQFLIQYYNGEERAKGNILERFSAQQFPDLHSELNLSSLELGDSALYFCASSVGADTQYFGPGTRLTVL.

The gene calls are TRBV7-9 and TRBJ2-2; D is possibly TRBD2 (6 bases). V was pared by 4 bases and J by 4 bases, with 7 bases between. This CDR3 contains 13 residues. Germline CDR1 SEHNR, CDR2 FQNEAQ (reference sequence). In DNA, the CDR3 is TGTGCCAGCAGCTACGGGGGCACCGGGGAGCTGTTTTTT. This gives the protein CASSYGGTGELFF.

The rearrangement uses TRBV19 and TRBJ2-3, with 8 positions matching TRBD1. The CDR3 extends over 15 amino acids. After removal of 7 bases from V and 2 bases from J, the junction contained 8 bases not matched to a gene. From germline, CDR1 is LNHDA and CDR2 SQIVND (reference sequence). The CDR3: CASTLGQGVTDTQYF. The CDR3 bases are TGTGCCAGTACCCTCGGACAGGGTGTCACAGATACGCAGTATTTT. The whole variable domain, remainder taken from reference TRBV19 and TRBJ2-3, is DGGITQSPKYLFRKEGQNVTLSCEQNLNHDAMYWYRQDPGQGLRLIYYSQIVNDFQKGDIAEGYSVSREKKESFPLTVTSAQKNPTAFYLCASTLGQGVTDTQYFGPGTRLTVL.

J is TRBJ2-7 and V is TRBV18; perhaps TRBD2 as D (5 bases). V lost 4 bases, J lost 8 bases, and 12 bases lay in between. CDR3 length equals 12 residues. CDR1 is KGHSH, CDR2 LQKENI, per germline. The CDR3 DNA is TGTGCCAGCTCACTTGGACTGTACAAGCAGTACTTC. Its translation is CASSLGLYKQYF. Using reference TRBV18 and TRBJ2-7 for the parts outside the CDR3, the full variable domain is NAGVMQNPRHLVRRRGQEARLRCSPMKGHSHVYWYRQLPEEGLKFMVYLQKENIIDESGMPKERFSAEFPKEGPSILRIQQVVRGDSAAYFCASSLGLYKQYFGPGTRLTVT.

The chain has TRBV27 and TRBJ2-5, with TRBD2 matching 8 bases. Germline V lookup: CDR1 MNHEY, CDR2 SMNVEV (reference sequence). V shed 6 bases, J shed 7 bases, and the junction held 13 bases outside the gene matches. The CDR3 extends over 15 amino acids. The CDR3 reads CASRGAGGLYGTQYF. The CDR3 DNA follows: TGTGCCAGCAGGGGGGCGGGGGGACTTTATGGGACCCAGTACTTC.

This clone was recorded a few times. The chain combines TRBV5-1 with TRBJ2-7, with 12 nucleotides matching TRBD2. CDR1 and CDR2 from the germline V gene are SGHRS and YFSETQ. The junction had 2 bases not matched to a gene; V was cut back by 4 bases and J by 3 bases. The CDR3 sequence is 14 residues long. This CDR3 reads CASSTTSGSYEQYF. The CDR3 nucleotides read TGCGCCAGCAGCACGACTAGCGGGAGCTACGAGCAGTACTTC.

CDR3 region: CASSFRLANEQFF. As DNA, the CDR3 is TGTGCCAGCAGCTTCCGACTCGCAAATGAGCAGTTCTTC. The rearrangement links TRBV7-7 to TRBJ2-1; unclear D gene. Germline V lookup: CDR1 SSHAT, CDR2 FNYEAQ (reference sequence). The germline V and J ends were trimmed by 3 bases and 7 bases, with 10 bases remaining between them. The CDR3 contains 13 residues.

The chain carries TRBV6-1 and TRBJ1-3, with D unresolved. The CDR3 loop spans 15 amino acids. CDR1 and CDR2 (germline): MNHNS, SASEGT. The V end lost 6 bases, the J end lost 3 bases, and 15 bases lay between the germline ends. CDR3 amino acids: CASSMFKNSGNTIYF. DNA for the CDR3: TGTGCCAGCAGCATGTTTAAGAACAGTGGAAACACCATATATTTT.

This clone has a single count. The genes are TRBV15 and TRBJ2-3; D unclear. Trimming took off 6 bases at V and 6 bases at J, with 7 bases between the two ends. CDR3 length: 11 residues. Germline assignment: CDR1 LNHNV and CDR2 YYDKDF (reference sequence). Here the CDR3 reads CATSYGDTQYF. As DNA, the CDR3 is TGTGCCACCAGTTACGGGGATACGCAGTATTTT.

The sample holds a few counts of this clone. The chain uses TRBV19 and TRBJ1-4, with TRBD1 as a possible D gene (5 bases). Germline assignment: CDR1 LNHDA and CDR2 SQIVND (reference sequence). The V end was cut by 5 bases, the J end by 6 bases, with 13 bases between. The CDR3 covers 14 residues. This CDR3 reads CASSLWGEDEKLFF. CDR3 DNA sequence: TGTGCCAGTAGTTTGTGGGGGGAGGATGAAAAACTGTTTTTT.

J is TRBJ2-7 and V is TRBV7-9; unclear D gene. The V gene lost 1 base and the J gene lost 3 bases, with 10 bases spanning the gap. The CDR3 covers 14 residues. CDR1 SEHNR and CDR2 FQNEAQ come from the germline V gene (reference sequence). CDR3 bases: TGTGCCAGCAGCTTAGGTGCCGGTTACTACGAGCAGTACTTC. It encodes CASSLGAGYYEQYF.

The J gene is TRBJ2-7, the V gene TRBV25-1; D gene ambiguous. CDR3 length equals 13 residues. Germline CDR1 and CDR2: MGHDK and SYGVNS. V shed 6 bases and J shed 0 bases, with 9 bases lying between them. Here the CDR3 DNA reads TGTGCCAGCAGGAATCAGGTCTCCTACGAGCAGTACTTC. Its protein is CASRNQVSYEQYF.

V usage is TRBV27 and J usage is TRBJ2-7; TRBD2 matches 7 bases. Looked up from germline, CDR1 is MNHEY and CDR2 is SMNVEV (reference sequence). CDR3 length: 16 residues. The ends lost 5 bases at V and 3 bases at J; junction bases unmatched: 13. CDR3 coding DNA: TGTGCCAGCAGTGGCTCCGGGACTATCACGGGCTACGAGCAGTACTTC. It is translated as CASSGSGTITGYEQYF.

This clone is a singleton in its sample. The chain recombines TRBV28 with TRBJ1-2; D remains ambiguous. The CDR3 runs 13 residues. Trimming took 5 bases from V and 1 from J, leaving 8 bases between them. Germline CDR1 is MDHEN and CDR2 is SYDVKM. The CDR3 DNA follows: TGTGCCAGCAGTCCCGGGAGTAACTATGGCTACACCTTC. Its translation: CASSPGSNYGYTF.

The rearrangement links TRBV27 to TRBJ1-5; TRBD1 is a possible D gene (5 bases). The CDR3 consists of 16 residues. Between the trimmed V and J ends, which lost 2 bases and 9 bases, there was a span of 20 bases. The germline V gene has CDR1 MNHEY and CDR2 SMNVEV (reference sequence). CDR3: CASSLVGEGYHRPQHF. The DNA of the CDR3 is TGTGCCAGCAGTTTAGTGGGGGAGGGATATCATCGGCCCCAGCATTTT.

V is TRBV29-1 and J is TRBJ1-3; 7 nucleotides align to TRBD1. The junction had 6 bases not matched to a gene; V was cut back by 7 bases and J by 3 bases. Germline-derived CDR1 and CDR2 are SQVTM and ANQGSEA. The CDR3 extends over 13 amino acids. Here the CDR3 reads CSARQGDGNTIYF. CDR3 DNA: TGCAGCGCCCGGCAGGGGGATGGAAACACCATATATTTT.

This chain uses TRBV19 with TRBJ2-1, with 10 bases lining up with TRBD1. The germline CDR1 and CDR2 sequences are LNHDA and SQIVND (reference sequence). The CDR3 spans 16 residues. V was clipped by 1 base and J by 4 bases; unmatched bases: 4. The CDR3 loop reads CASSIAGTGVYNEQFF. DNA for the CDR3: TGTGCCAGTAGTATAGCTGGGACAGGGGTTTACAATGAGCAGTTCTTC.

CDR3: CASSVGVHFGYTF. The CDR3, as DNA: TGTGCCAGCAGCGTAGGAGTCCATTTCGGCTACACCTTC. The rearrangement links TRBV9 to TRBJ1-2; no clear D gene. CDR1 SGDLS and CDR2 YYNGEE come from the germline V gene. The V and J ends lost 0 bases and 8 bases respectively, with 11 bases between them. CDR3 length: 13 amino acids. Variable domain in full (rest from reference TRBV9 and TRBJ1-2): DSGVTQTPKHLITATGQRVTLRCSPRSGDLSVYWYQQSLDQGLQFLIQYYNGEERAKGNILERFSAQQFPDLHSELNLSSLELGDSALYFCASSVGVHFGYTFGSGTRLTVV.

This chain links TRBV7-2 with TRBJ2-7; D might be TRBD1 (6 bases). CDR1 is SGHTA and CDR2 is FQGNSA in the germline V gene. The CDR3 is 16 amino acids. The V end lost 0 bases, the J end lost 6 bases, and 18 bases lay between the germline ends. CDR3 protein: CASSLAAGEFYGEQYF. The DNA of the CDR3 is TGTGCCAGCAGCTTAGCGGCAGGGGAGTTTTATGGCGAGCAGTACTTC.

V gene TRBV11-2 combines with J gene TRBJ1-6, with D possibly TRBD1 on 6 matching bases. This CDR3 region has 19 residues. Germline lookup yields CDR1 SGHAT and CDR2 FQNNGV. V was cut by 2 bases and J by 10 bases, with 27 bases left in between. CDR3 nucleotides: TGTGCCAGCAGCTTACTACCTGGGACAAGGACCCGAATTTGGTCACCCCTCCACTTT. As protein: CASSLLPGTRTRIWSPLHF.